What follows are 30 T cell receptor beta chains derived from one specimen sequenced in a study of OX40 agonist ivuxolimab in advanced cancers. Only in-frame clones appear in the TCRdb table, and some are missing; sequencing was by immunoSEQ multiplex PCR. The sample yields 50,000 to 75,000 clones, 82% seen once. The sequencing used CD4+ or CD8+ T cells sorted from blood, collected in a trial of the OX40 agonist ivuxolimab. Receptor source: an adult with an advanced solid tumor such as melanoma, head and neck, liver or kidney cancer.

This chain links TRBV6-1 with TRBJ2-5; 10 bases align to TRBD2. The CDR3 totals 14 residues. The junction had 7 bases not matched to a gene; V was cut back by 7 bases and J by 5 bases. Germline V gives CDR1 MNHNS, CDR2 SASEGT. The CDR3 coding sequence is TGTGCCAGCAAAGCGGGGGGGCCGCGGGAGACCCAGTACTTC. Translated, it gives CASKAGGPRETQYF.

The rearrangement links TRBV11-3 to TRBJ1-2, with D hard to call. CDR1 is SGHNT and CDR2 is YENEEA in the germline V gene. The V and J ends lost 3 bases and 6 bases respectively, with 8 bases between them. There are 12 residues in the CDR3. In DNA, the CDR3 is TGTGCCAGCAGCTTTGCCCGGGATGGCTACACCTTC. It translates to CASSFARDGYTF. The full variable domain, completed using reference TRBV11-3 and TRBJ1-2, is EAGVVQSPRYKIIEKKQPVAFWCNPISGHNTLYWYLQNLGQGPELLIRYENEEAVDDSQLPKDRFSAERLKGVDSTLKIQPAELGDSAVYLCASSFARDGYTFGSGTRLTVV.

The CDR3 spells CASSSRGGGIQPQHF. The CDR3 nucleotides read TGTGCCAGCAGTTCCCGTGGGGGTGGGATTCAGCCCCAGCATTTT. This chain joins TRBV6-5 and TRBJ1-5; TRBD1 is a possible D gene (5 bases). The CDR3 extends over 15 amino acids. Trimming took 4 bases from V and 6 from J, leaving 16 bases between them. CDR1 MNHEY and CDR2 SVGAGI come from the germline V gene.

This chain uses TRBV10-3 with TRBJ2-2; D perhaps matches TRBD2 (6 bases). Trimming took 10 bases from V and 5 from J, leaving 17 bases between them. Germline V gene sequence: CDR1 ENHRY, CDR2 SYGVKD. The CDR3 extends over 14 amino acids. In DNA, the CDR3 is TGTGCCACCCGCCCGGGACTTATTACCGGGGAGCTGTTTTTT. As protein: CATRPGLITGELFF.

J is TRBJ2-5 and V is TRBV6-1; D unresolved. The germline gives CDR1 MNHNS, CDR2 SASEGT. This CDR3 is built from 16 residues. V lost 1 base to trimming and J lost 2 bases, with 14 bases between them. The CDR3, as DNA: TGTGCCAGCAGTGAAGGGGCAGCCCTACCTCAAGAGACCCAGTACTTC. It encodes CASSEGAALPQETQYF.

This clone was detected once. The chain joins TRBV14 to TRBJ2-1; a weak D match, TRBD1 (6 bases). V lost 5 bases to trimming and J lost 6 bases, with 11 bases between them. The CDR3 has 13 residues. CDR1 SGHDN and CDR2 FVKESK come from the germline V gene. This CDR3 is CASSYRVRNEQFF. Here the CDR3 DNA reads TGTGCCAGCAGCTACAGGGTTCGCAATGAGCAGTTCTTC.

The CDR3 loop is CATSRDQQEYATQYF. As DNA, the CDR3 is TGTGCCACCAGCAGAGATCAGCAGGAGTATGCGACCCAGTACTTC. The chain is built from TRBV15 and TRBJ2-5; D not certain. V lost 0 bases and J lost 7, with 15 bases in between. The CDR3 is made up of 15 amino acids. Germline loops: CDR1 LNHNV, CDR2 YYDKDF (reference sequence).

This clone was detected only a few times. The V and J genes are TRBV6-6 and TRBJ1-1; TRBD1 is a possible D gene (5 bases). Trimming removed 2 bases at V and 1 base at J, with 11 bases between. Germline CDR1 is MNHNY and CDR2 is SVGAGI (reference sequence). The CDR3 covers 15 residues. The CDR3 DNA reads TGTGCCAGCAGTTACGAGGGGACTCCGAACACTGAAGCTTTCTTT. It is translated as CASSYEGTPNTEAFF.

This chain uses TRBV5-6 with TRBJ2-7, with D hard to call. The ends were cut back, 2 bases at V and 0 bases at J, with 9 bases in the middle. Germline CDR1 reads SGHDT; CDR2 reads YYEEEE. The CDR3 contains 14 residues. The CDR3 reads CASSFRISSYEQYF. The CDR3 DNA reads TGTGCCAGCAGCTTCAGGATTAGCTCCTACGAGCAGTACTTC.

Turning to this clone: Other DNA sequences in the same sample also yield this CDR3. The chain recombines TRBV18 with TRBJ1-3, with a tentative D call TRBD1 (5 bases). Trimming left V 3 bases short and J 3 bases short, with 15 bases between. The CDR3 length is 16 residues. The germline gives CDR1 KGHSH, CDR2 LQKENI. CDR3 in DNA: TGTGCCAGCTCACCTAGGGGAAGCGGGAGTGGAAACACCATATATTTT. It codes for CASSPRGSGSGNTIYF.

The chain couples TRBV19 to TRBJ2-7; the match to TRBD1 covers 7 bases. This CDR3 is 14 amino acids long. V was clipped by 5 bases and J by 1 base; unmatched bases: 5. The germline V gene encodes CDR1 LNHDA and CDR2 SQIVND (reference sequence). The CDR3 here is CASSSDRISYEQYF. The CDR3 DNA is TGTGCCAGTAGTTCGGACAGGATTTCCTACGAGCAGTACTTC.

This clone has just one count. The J gene is TRBJ2-3, the V gene TRBV12-5; tentative D call: TRBD1 (5 bases). Germline V gene lookup returns CDR1 LGHNT and CDR2 FRNRAP. This CDR3 contains 14 residues. Trimming left V 6 bases short and J 2 bases short, with 12 bases between. The CDR3 region has the DNA TGTGCTAGTGGCCGTGACAGCCACACAGATACGCAGTATTTT. Residues: CASGRDSHTDTQYF.

V and J are TRBV11-3 and TRBJ1-1; D is undetermined. V was trimmed by 5 bases and J by 0 bases, leaving 16 bases between them. The CDR3 contains 16 residues. Germline V gene lookup returns CDR1 SGHNT and CDR2 YENEEA. This CDR3 reads CASSPKYGLMNTEAFF. CDR3 sequence (DNA): TGTGCCAGCAGCCCTAAATACGGACTGATGAACACTGAAGCTTTCTTT. Looking up the rest from reference TRBV11-3 and TRBJ1-1 gives the full variable domain: EAGVVQSPRYKIIEKKQPVAFWCNPISGHNTLYWYLQNLGQGPELLIRYENEEAVDDSQLPKDRFSAERLKGVDSTLKIQPAELGDSAVYLCASSPKYGLMNTEAFFGQGTRLTVV.

The gene calls are TRBV7-2 and TRBJ1-1; maybe TRBD1 (6 bases). The CDR3 length is 14 residues. The V and J ends lost 0 bases and 11 bases respectively, with 16 bases between them. Germline loops: CDR1 SGHTA, CDR2 FQGNSA. The CDR3 sequence is CASSLALQGSTAFF. The DNA of the CDR3 is TGTGCCAGCAGCTTAGCGTTACAGGGAAGTACGGCTTTCTTT.

The chain links TRBV6-5 to TRBJ2-7; tentatively, D is TRBD1 (6 bases). The germline V gene has CDR1 MNHEY and CDR2 SVGAGI. V was pared by 9 bases and J by 2 bases, with 11 bases between. CDR3 size: 12 residues. The CDR3 region has the DNA TGTGCCAGTCGGGACACCACCTACGAGCAGTACTTC. This codes for CASRDTTYEQYF.

The V and J genes are TRBV6-6 and TRBJ1-6, with unresolved D. This CDR3 has 15 residues. The germline V and J ends were trimmed by 7 bases and 9 bases, with 19 bases remaining between them. From germline, CDR1 is MNHNY and CDR2 SVGAGI (reference sequence). This CDR3 reads CASKPPGSRVSPLHF. In DNA form, the CDR3 reads TGTGCCAGCAAACCTCCCGGGTCTCGGGTTTCACCCCTCCACTTT.

This rearrangement joins TRBV11-2 to TRBJ2-1; TRBD1 agrees at 10 bases. The CDR3 is made up of 15 amino acids. Germline loops: CDR1 SGHAT, CDR2 FQNNGV. V lost 4 bases and J lost 4; bases outside the gene matches: 4. The CDR3 DNA reads TGTGCCAGCAGCTCGGGACAGGGGAGATACAATGAGCAGTTCTTC. Its translation: CASSSGQGRYNEQFF.

The gene calls are TRBV29-1 and TRBJ2-5; D is perhaps TRBD2 (6 bases). Germline V lookup: CDR1 SQVTM, CDR2 ANQGSEA. The CDR3 loop spans 13 amino acids. V was pared by 7 bases and J by 2 bases, with 14 bases between. For the CDR3, the DNA is TGCAGCGCCGCCCGGGGGATTCAAGAGACCCAGTACTTC. This translates into CSAARGIQETQYF.

For the CDR3, the DNA is TGTGCCAGCAGCTTCGGACAGGGAGGCTCAGATACGCAGTATTTT. Translation gives CASSFGQGGSDTQYF. The gene calls are TRBV9 and TRBJ2-3; 8 bases agree with TRBD1. The V gene's germline CDR1 is SGDLS and CDR2 YYNGEE. V shed 4 bases, J shed 4 bases, and the junction held 8 bases outside the gene matches. This CDR3 region has 15 residues.

This clone is a singleton in its sample. The chain has TRBV29-1 and TRBJ2-2; 12 positions match TRBD1. J gave up 7 bases and V 7 bases, and 7 bases lay outside the gene matches. The CDR3 extends over 14 amino acids. Germline V gene lookup returns CDR1 SQVTM and CDR2 ANQGSEA. The CDR3, as DNA: TGCAGCGCCCAGGGACAGGGGGCGGTCGGGGAGCTGTTTTTT. Its protein product is CSAQGQGAVGELFF.

The rearrangement uses TRBV7-9 and TRBJ1-1, with D possibly TRBD1 on 5 matching bases. The CDR3 is 13 amino acids. Germline CDR1 and CDR2: SEHNR and FQNEAQ (reference sequence). V lost 6 bases, J lost 1 base, and 9 bases lay in between. CDR3 loop: CASRYRSNTEAFF. The CDR3 region has the DNA TGTGCCAGCAGGTACAGGTCGAACACTGAAGCTTTCTTT.

The chain couples TRBV29-1 to TRBJ2-5; no definite D call. V shed 4 bases and J shed 1 base, with 7 bases lying between them. The CDR3 runs 12 residues. The germline V gene has CDR1 SQVTM and CDR2 ANQGSEA. CDR3 sequence: CSVGWTQETQYF. CDR3 DNA: TGCAGCGTTGGTTGGACCCAAGAGACCCAGTACTTC.

The chain carries TRBV15 and TRBJ1-2; 7 nucleotides match TRBD1. The V segment lost 6 bases and the J segment 8 bases; nucleotides outside the gene matches: 9. The germline CDR1 and CDR2 sequences are LNHNV and YYDKDF (reference sequence). There are 13 residues in the CDR3. This CDR3 is CATSYDRVDGYTF. Written as DNA, the CDR3 is TGTGCCACCAGTTACGACAGGGTGGACGGCTACACCTTC.

The chain couples TRBV5-5 to TRBJ1-4, with 7 nucleotides matching TRBD1. Germline-derived CDR1 and CDR2 are SGHKS and YYEKEE (reference sequence). The CDR3 is 15 residues long. Unmatched junction bases numbered 10, after V lost 4 bases and J lost 7 bases. CDR3 sequence: CASSPGDRVAEKLFF. CDR3 coding DNA: TGTGCCAGCAGCCCGGGAGACAGGGTCGCTGAAAAACTGTTTTTT.

The gene calls are TRBV7-9 and TRBJ2-1, with TRBD2 matching 15 bases. The germline gives CDR1 SEHNR, CDR2 FQNEAQ (reference sequence). There are 15 residues in the CDR3. Trimming cost V 3 bases and J 8 bases; bases outside gene matches: 2. CDR3 protein: CASSLRTSGGDEQFF. In DNA, the CDR3 is TGTGCCAGCAGCTTGAGGACTAGCGGGGGGGATGAGCAGTTCTTC.

The V call is TRBV7-6, the J call TRBJ2-7; D is undetermined. The V and J ends lost 4 bases and 3 bases respectively, with 13 bases between them. The germline V gene encodes CDR1 SGHVS and CDR2 FNYEAQ. This CDR3 region has 14 residues. The CDR3 reads CASSSVWEGYEQYF. The DNA of the CDR3 is TGTGCCAGCAGCTCGGTTTGGGAAGGCTACGAGCAGTACTTC.

This chain uses TRBV5-6 with TRBJ2-3; D might be TRBD1 or TRBD2, each matching 6 bases. Trimming pared 2 bases from V and 0 bases from J, leaving 10 bases between. The CDR3 is 15 residues long. From germline, CDR1 is SGHDT and CDR2 YYEEEE. In DNA, the CDR3 is TGTGCCAGCAGCTTAGGGGGGAGAAGCACAGATACGCAGTATTTT. Protein product: CASSLGGRSTDTQYF.

The chain links TRBV27 to TRBJ2-6, with 11 bases lining up with TRBD1. This CDR3 contains 16 residues. Germline V gives CDR1 MNHEY, CDR2 SMNVEV (reference sequence). V lost 5 bases, J lost 3 bases, and 3 bases stayed unmatched. The CDR3: CASSGQGAVGANVLTF. The CDR3 DNA reads as TGTGCCAGCAGTGGACAGGGGGCGGTTGGGGCCAACGTCCTGACTTTC.

The genes are TRBV11-3 and TRBJ2-3, with 13 bases aligning to TRBD2. The CDR3 contains 16 residues. Germline V gene data show CDR1 as SGHNT and CDR2 as YENEEA. Trimming cost V 2 bases and J 5 bases; bases outside gene matches: 4. DNA of the CDR3: TGTGCCAGCAGCTTAAGAACTAGCGGGAGGGGAGATACGCAGTATTTT. Encoded protein: CASSLRTSGRGDTQYF.

The chain joins TRBV6-6 to TRBJ2-1; 11 positions match TRBD1. CDR3 size: 15 residues. The germline gives CDR1 MNHNY, CDR2 SVGAGI (reference sequence). V shed 0 bases and J 7 bases; nucleotides not matched to a gene: 2. As DNA, the CDR3 is TGTGCCAGCAGTTACTCGGGACAGGGGGGTAATGAGCAGTTCTTC. This gives the protein CASSYSGQGGNEQFF.